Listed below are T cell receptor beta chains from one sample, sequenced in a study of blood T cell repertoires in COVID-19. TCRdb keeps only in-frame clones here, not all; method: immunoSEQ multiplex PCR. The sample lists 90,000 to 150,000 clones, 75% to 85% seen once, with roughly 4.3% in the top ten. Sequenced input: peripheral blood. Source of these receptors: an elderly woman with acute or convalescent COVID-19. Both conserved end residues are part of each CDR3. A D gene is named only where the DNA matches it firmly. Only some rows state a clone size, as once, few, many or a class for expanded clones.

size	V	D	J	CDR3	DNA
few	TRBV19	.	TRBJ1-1	CASSIRAGQNTEAFF	TGTGCCAGTAGTATTCGGGCGGGCCAGAACACTGAAGCTTTCTTT
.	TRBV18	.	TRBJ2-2	CASSLTNTGELFF	TGTGCCAGCTCACTCACAAACACCGGGGAGCTGTTTTTT
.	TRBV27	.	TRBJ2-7	CASSFKQFYEQYF	TGTGCCAGCAGTTTCAAACAGTTCTACGAGCAGTACTTC
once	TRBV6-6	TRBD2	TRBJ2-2	CASSRRLAGGRSLAGELFF	TGTGCCAGCAGTCGCAGACTAGCGGGGGGGCGAAGTTTGGCCGGGGAGCTGTTTTTT
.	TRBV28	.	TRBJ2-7	CASNGEYEQYF	TGTGCCAGCAATGGGGAGTACGAGCAGTACTTC
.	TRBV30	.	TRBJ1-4	CAWSGAVNEKLFF	TGTGCCTGGAGTGGGGCAGTTAATGAAAAACTGTTTTTT
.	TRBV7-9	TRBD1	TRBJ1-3	CASSQPTGSSGNTIYF	TGTGCCAGCAGCCAGCCGACAGGGTCGTCTGGAAACACCATATATTTT
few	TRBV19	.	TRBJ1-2	CASSIADSYGYTF	TGTGCCAGTAGTATCGCGGACTCCTATGGCTACACCTTC
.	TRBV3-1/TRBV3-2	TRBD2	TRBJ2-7	CASSSGTSGLDEQYF	TGTGCCAGCAGCTCAGGGACTAGCGGGTTGGACGAGCAGTACTTC
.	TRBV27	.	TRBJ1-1	CASSQGQINTEAFF	TGTGCCAGCAGTCAGGGACAAATCAACACTGAAGCTTTCTTT
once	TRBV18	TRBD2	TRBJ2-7	CASLRSGAHEQYF	TGTGCCAGCCTACGGAGCGGGGCACACGAGCAGTACTTC
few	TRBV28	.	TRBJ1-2	CASSQANYGYTF	TGTGCCAGCAGCCAGGCTAACTATGGCTACACCTTC
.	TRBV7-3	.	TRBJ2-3	CASSPSHSTDTQYF	TGTGCCAGCAGCCCAAGCCACAGCACAGATACGCAGTATTTT
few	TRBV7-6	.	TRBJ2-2	CASSPPRGAGELFF	TGTGCCAGCAGCCCCCCCCGAGGTGCCGGGGAGCTGTTTTTT
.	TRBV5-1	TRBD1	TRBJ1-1	CASSLGQGAIPAFF	TGCGCCAGCAGCTTGGGACAGGGGGCCATTCCAGCTTTCTTT
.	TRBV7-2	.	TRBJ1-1	CASSLGLSNTEAFF	TGTGCCAGCAGCTTGGGACTTTCGAACACTGAAGCTTTCTTT
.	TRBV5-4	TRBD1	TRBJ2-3	CASSPGQRADTQYF	TGTGCCAGCAGCCCGGGACAGCGTGCAGATACGCAGTATTTT
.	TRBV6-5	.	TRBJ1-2	CASTPSTGYGYGYTF	TGTGCCAGCACTCCTTCTACAGGGTACGGCTATGGCTACACCTTC
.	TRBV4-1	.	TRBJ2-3	CASSHPAGPSTDTQYF	TGCGCCAGCAGCCACCCGGCGGGCCCTAGCACAGATACGCAGTATTTT
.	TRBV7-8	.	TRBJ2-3	CASSLEWADTQYF	TGTGCCAGCAGCCTGGAGTGGGCAGATACGCAGTATTTT
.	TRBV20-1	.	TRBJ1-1	CSASRQLNTEAFF	TGCAGTGCTAGTCGCCAGTTGAACACTGAAGCTTTCTTT
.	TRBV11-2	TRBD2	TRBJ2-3	CASCPGLGTDTQYF	TGTGCCAGCTGCCCGGGACTAGGCACAGATACGCAGTATTTT
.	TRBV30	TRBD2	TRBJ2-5	CAWSAGGLQETQYF	TGTGCCTGGAGTGCGGGGGGTCTACAAGAGACCCAGTACTTC
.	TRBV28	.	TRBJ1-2	CASSLEGGFYGYTF	TGTGCCAGCAGTTTAGAGGGCGGCTTCTATGGCTACACCTTC
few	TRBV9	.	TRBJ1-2	CASSVTWQEARGYTF	TGTGCCAGCAGCGTCACATGGCAGGAGGCGCGGGGCTACACCTTC
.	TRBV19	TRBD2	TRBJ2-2	CASSMTSGGANTGELFF	TGTGCCAGTAGTATGACCAGCGGGGGGGCGAACACCGGGGAGCTGTTTTTT
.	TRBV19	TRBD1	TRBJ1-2	CASSIKGARQGGNYGYTF	TGTGCCAGTAGTATAAAAGGAGCCCGACAGGGGGGGAACTATGGCTACACCTTC
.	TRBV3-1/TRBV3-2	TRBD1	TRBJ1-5	CASSQVAGGRQPQHF	TGTGCCAGCAGCCAAGTGGCAGGGGGCAGACAGCCCCAGCATTTT
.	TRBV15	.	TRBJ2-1	CATSRDQVAAPSNEQFF	TGTGCCACCAGCAGAGATCAGGTGGCCGCTCCCTCCAATGAGCAGTTCTTC
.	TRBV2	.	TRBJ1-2	CASSEQSAAASYGYTF	TGTGCCAGCAGTGAACAATCGGCGGCCGCTAGCTATGGCTACACCTTC
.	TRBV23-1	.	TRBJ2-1	CASSQNPGLQQFF	TGCGCCAGCAGTCAAAACCCGGGACTCCAGCAGTTCTTC
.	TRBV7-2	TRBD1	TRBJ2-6	CASSLVGQGSGANVLTF	TGTGCCAGCAGCTTAGTAGGACAGGGGTCTGGGGCCAACGTCCTGACTTTC
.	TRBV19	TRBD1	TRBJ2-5	CASRGQGWAETQYF	TGTGCCAGTAGGGGACAGGGATGGGCAGAGACCCAGTACTTC
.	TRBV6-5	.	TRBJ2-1	CASREDLYNEQFF	TGTGCCAGCAGGGAGGATCTCTACAATGAGCAGTTCTTC
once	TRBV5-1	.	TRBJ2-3	CASSLVPSRPDTQYF	TGCGCCAGCAGCTTGGTCCCTAGCCGGCCAGATACGCAGTATTTT
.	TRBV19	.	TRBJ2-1	CASSIPSDPQHYNEQFF	TGTGCCAGTAGTATTCCTAGCGACCCCCAGCATTACAATGAGCAGTTCTTC
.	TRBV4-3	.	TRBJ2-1	CASSQELGQNNEQFF	TGCGCCAGCAGCCAAGAGTTGGGGCAGAACAATGAGCAGTTCTTC
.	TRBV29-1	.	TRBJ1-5	CSVEDHPGSNQPQHF	TGCAGCGTTGAAGATCATCCAGGGAGCAATCAGCCCCAGCATTTT
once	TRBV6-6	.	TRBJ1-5	CASSYGSGRLNQPQHF	TGTGCCAGCAGTTACGGATCAGGGCGACTCAATCAGCCCCAGCATTTT
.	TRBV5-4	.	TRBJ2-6	CASSPGGQGAGANVLTF	TGTGCCAGCAGCCCGGGTGGGCAGGGCGCTGGGGCCAACGTCCTGACTTTC
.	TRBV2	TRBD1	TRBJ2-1	CASSLTGPLYNEQFF	TGTGCCAGCAGCCTGACAGGGCCCCTCTACAATGAGCAGTTCTTC
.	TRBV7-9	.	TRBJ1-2	CASSLPTANSPNYGYTF	TGTGCCAGCAGCTTACCGACAGCTAATTCCCCTAATTATGGCTACACCTTC
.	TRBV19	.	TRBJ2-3	CASSLRGGTDTQYF	TGTGCCAGTAGTTTACGAGGTGGCACAGATACGCAGTATTTT
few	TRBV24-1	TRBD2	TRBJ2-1	CATSDPSAGAGYNEQFF	TGTGCCACCAGTGACCCTTCAGCGGGAGCGGGCTACAATGAGCAGTTCTTC
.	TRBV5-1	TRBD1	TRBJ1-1	CASSGTGWNTEAFF	TGCGCCAGCAGCGGGACAGGGTGGAACACTGAAGCTTTCTTT
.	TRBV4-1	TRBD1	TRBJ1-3	CASSQEGTGGSGRNTIYF	TGCGCCAGCAGCCAAGAAGGGACAGGGGGCTCGGGAAGAAACACCATATATTTT
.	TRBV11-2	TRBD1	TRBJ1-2	CASSLPGQVYGYTF	TGTGCCAGCAGCTTACCAGGACAGGTCTATGGCTACACCTTC
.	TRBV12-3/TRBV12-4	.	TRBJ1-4	CASRSGFEKLFF	TGTGCCAGCAGATCGGGATTCGAAAAACTGTTTTTT
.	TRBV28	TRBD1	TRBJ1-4	CASGTDTTNEKLFF	TGTGCCAGCGGGACAGACACAACTAATGAAAAACTGTTTTTT
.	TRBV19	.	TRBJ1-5	CASSIDRQAINQPQHF	TGTGCCAGTAGTATAGATCGACAGGCGATCAATCAGCCCCAGCATTTT
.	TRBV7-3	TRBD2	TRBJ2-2	CASSPTSPAGGWTGELFF	TGTGCCAGCAGCCCGACGTCCCCCGCGGGGGGCTGGACCGGGGAGCTGTTTTTT
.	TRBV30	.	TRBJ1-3	CAWGLGSGNTIYF	TGTGCCTGGGGCCTGGGCTCGGGAAACACCATATATTTT
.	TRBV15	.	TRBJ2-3	CATSRDTDTQYF	TGTGCCACCAGCAGGGACACGGATACGCAGTATTTT